Listed below are T cell receptor beta chains from one sample, sequenced in a study of blood T cell repertoires in COVID-19. Profiled with immunoSEQ multiplex PCR; TCRdb holds only in-frame clones, not every one. The table records 25,000 or so clones, approximately 85% of them present only once. Material: peripheral blood. The receptors derive from a woman aged 45-65 years with active COVID-19. CDR3s include the opening cysteine and the closing phenylalanine or tryptophan. D genes are given only for firm matches.

j_gene: TRBJ1-4
d_gene: TRBD1
v_gene: TRBV6-5
CDR3nt: TGTGCCAGCCAGTGGGGGACAGGGTCCGAAAAACTGTTTTTT
CDR3aa: CASQWGTGSEKLFF

j_gene: TRBJ2-3
d_gene: .
v_gene: TRBV7-8
CDR3nt: TGTGCCAGCAGCTTAGGTCCTAGCACAGATACGCAGTATTTT
CDR3aa: CASSLGPSTDTQYF

j_gene: TRBJ2-5
d_gene: TRBD2
v_gene: TRBV9
CDR3nt: TGTGCCAGCAGCGTAGGGGCAGCGGGAGTATCCGGTGAGACCCAGTACTTC
CDR3aa: CASSVGAAGVSGETQYF

j_gene: TRBJ1-6
d_gene: TRBD1
v_gene: TRBV28
CDR3nt: TGTGCCAGCATCCAGGGGGGAACCTATAATTCACCCCTCCACTTT
CDR3aa: CASIQGGTYNSPLHF

j_gene: TRBJ2-5
d_gene: .
v_gene: TRBV5-4
CDR3nt: TGTGCCAGCAGCTTGGCCGTCGGGAGCCAAGAGACCCAGTACTTC
CDR3aa: CASSLAVGSQETQYF

j_gene: TRBJ2-3
d_gene: TRBD2
v_gene: TRBV9
CDR3nt: TGTGCCAGCAGCCCCCCCGGGACTAGCGGCACAGATACGCAGTATTTT
CDR3aa: CASSPPGTSGTDTQYF

j_gene: TRBJ2-7
d_gene: .
v_gene: TRBV3-1/TRBV3-2
CDR3nt: TGTGCCAGCAGCCAAGGTATTGAGCAGTACTTC
CDR3aa: CASSQGIEQYF

j_gene: TRBJ2-7
d_gene: TRBD1
v_gene: TRBV7-8
CDR3nt: TGTGCCAGCAGCTTAGTTTTACAGGGGGCCTCCTACGAGCAGTACTTC
CDR3aa: CASSLVLQGASYEQYF

j_gene: TRBJ2-7
d_gene: TRBD2
v_gene: TRBV28
CDR3nt: TGTGCCAGCACCTTTAGCGGGAGCCGGGGCGAGCAGTACTTC
CDR3aa: CASTFSGSRGEQYF

j_gene: TRBJ2-3
d_gene: .
v_gene: TRBV6-5
CDR3nt: TGTGCCAGCAGGGACAGTTATACGCAGTATTTT
CDR3aa: CASRDSYTQYF

j_gene: TRBJ2-7
d_gene: TRBD2
v_gene: TRBV28
CDR3nt: TGTGCCAGCAGTTTACGGCGGCTAGCGGGAGGGCCGAGGCCAAACGAGCAGTACTTC
CDR3aa: CASSLRRLAGGPRPNEQYF

j_gene: TRBJ1-6
d_gene: .
v_gene: TRBV5-6
CDR3nt: TGTGCCAGCAGCCCTGGGCAGGTCCTCTATAATTCACCCCTCCACTTT
CDR3aa: CASSPGQVLYNSPLHF

j_gene: TRBJ2-3
d_gene: TRBD2
v_gene: TRBV5-1
CDR3nt: TGCGCCAGCAGCTTGGCTAGCGGAAGCACAGATGCGCAGTATTTT
CDR3aa: CASSLASGSTDAQYF

j_gene: TRBJ2-3
d_gene: TRBD2
v_gene: TRBV13
CDR3nt: TGTGCCAGCAGCCCGGGGACTAGCGGGAGGGCCTTGGTAGATACGCAGTATTTT
CDR3aa: CASSPGTSGRALVDTQYF

j_gene: TRBJ2-2
d_gene: TRBD1
v_gene: TRBV3-1/TRBV3-2
CDR3nt: TGTGCCAGCAGCCGAGACAGGGGGCGGACCGGGGAGCTGTTTTTT
CDR3aa: CASSRDRGRTGELFF

j_gene: TRBJ2-3
d_gene: .
v_gene: TRBV5-1
CDR3nt: TGCGCCAGCAGCGCCCAGGGTGTAGACACAGATACGCAGTATTTT
CDR3aa: CASSAQGVDTDTQYF

j_gene: TRBJ1-5
d_gene: .
v_gene: TRBV28
CDR3nt: TGTGCCAGCAGCTCAAGCCGGGGGTTGCAGCCCCAGCATTTT
CDR3aa: CASSSSRGLQPQHF

j_gene: TRBJ2-2
d_gene: .
v_gene: TRBV29-1
CDR3nt: TGCAGCGCCACGTGGGGAGGCGGCACCGGGGAGCTGTTTTTT
CDR3aa: CSATWGGGTGELFF

j_gene: TRBJ2-3
d_gene: TRBD2
v_gene: TRBV7-3
CDR3nt: TGTGCCAGCGGAGCGGGAGGCACAGATACGCAGTATTTT
CDR3aa: CASGAGGTDTQYF

j_gene: TRBJ1-5
d_gene: .
v_gene: TRBV30
CDR3nt: TGTGCCTGGAGTACTACCTCGGACAATCAGCCCCAGCATTTT
CDR3aa: CAWSTTSDNQPQHF

j_gene: TRBJ2-1
d_gene: .
v_gene: TRBV5-1
CDR3nt: TGCGCCAGCAGCTTGGGCGGGACTACAGGGATACATGAGCAGTTCTTC
CDR3aa: CASSLGGTTGIHEQFF

j_gene: TRBJ1-1
d_gene: .
v_gene: TRBV28
CDR3nt: TGTGCCAGCAGTTTACGAAGGTCCGGGGGAGCTTTCTTT
CDR3aa: CASSLRRSGGAFF

j_gene: TRBJ1-5
d_gene: .
v_gene: TRBV24-1
CDR3nt: TGTGCCACCAGTGACCCACCGGGAGTGGATGGCAATCAGCCCCAGCATTTT
CDR3aa: CATSDPPGVDGNQPQHF

j_gene: TRBJ2-1
d_gene: .
v_gene: TRBV5-4
CDR3nt: TGTGCCAGCAGCTTGGGAGGGTTAAGCTCCTACAATGAGCAGTTCTTC
CDR3aa: CASSLGGLSSYNEQFF